This T cell receptor (beta chain) came from a study of blood T cell repertoires in COVID-19. Produced via immunoSEQ multiplex PCR; TCRdb's table is partial and in-frame only. The table lists tens of thousands of clones, 70% to 90% of them singletons. Germline CDR1 and CDR2: LNHDA and SQIVND (reference sequence). The CDR3 extends over 13 amino acids. The germline V and J ends were trimmed by 3 bases and 6 bases, with 11 bases remaining between them. Sequenced input: peripheral blood. The source is a man in his fifties or sixties with acute or convalescent COVID-19. The V gene is TRBV19, the J gene TRBJ1-1, with D tentatively TRBD1 (6 bases). The DNA of the CDR3 is TGTGCCAGTAGTATCCGACAGGTTGCTGAAGCTTTCTTT. Amino acid sequence: CASSIRQVAEAFF.